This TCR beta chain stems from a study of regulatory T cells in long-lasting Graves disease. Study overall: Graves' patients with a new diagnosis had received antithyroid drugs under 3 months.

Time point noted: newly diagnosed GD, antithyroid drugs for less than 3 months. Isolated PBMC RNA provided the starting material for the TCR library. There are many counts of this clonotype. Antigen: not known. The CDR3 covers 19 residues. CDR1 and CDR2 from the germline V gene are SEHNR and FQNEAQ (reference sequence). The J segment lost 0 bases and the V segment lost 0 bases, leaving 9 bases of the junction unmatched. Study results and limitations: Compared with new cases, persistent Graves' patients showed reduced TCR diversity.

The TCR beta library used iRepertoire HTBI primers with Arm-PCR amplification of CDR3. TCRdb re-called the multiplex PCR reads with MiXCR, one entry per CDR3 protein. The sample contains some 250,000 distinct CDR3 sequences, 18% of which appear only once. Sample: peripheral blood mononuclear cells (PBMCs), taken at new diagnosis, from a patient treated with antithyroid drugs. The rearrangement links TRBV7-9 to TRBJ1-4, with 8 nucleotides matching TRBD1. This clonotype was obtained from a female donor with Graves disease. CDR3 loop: CASSLAAGGYSSTNEKLFF. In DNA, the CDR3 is TGTGCCAGCAGCTTAGCTGCAGGGGGCTACTCCTCAACTAATGAAAAACTGTTTTTT.